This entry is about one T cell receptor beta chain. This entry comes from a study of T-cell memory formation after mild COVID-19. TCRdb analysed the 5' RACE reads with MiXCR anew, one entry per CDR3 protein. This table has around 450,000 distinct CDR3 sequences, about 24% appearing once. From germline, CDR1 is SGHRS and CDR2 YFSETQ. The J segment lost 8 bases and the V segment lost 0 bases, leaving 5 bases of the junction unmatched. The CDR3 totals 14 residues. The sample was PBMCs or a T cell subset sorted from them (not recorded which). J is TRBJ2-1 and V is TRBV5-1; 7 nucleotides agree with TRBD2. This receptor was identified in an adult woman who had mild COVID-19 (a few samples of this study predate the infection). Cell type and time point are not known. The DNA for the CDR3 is TGCGCCAGCAGCTTGGAGGCGGGAGAACATGAGCAGTTCTTC. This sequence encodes CASSLEAGEHEQFF.